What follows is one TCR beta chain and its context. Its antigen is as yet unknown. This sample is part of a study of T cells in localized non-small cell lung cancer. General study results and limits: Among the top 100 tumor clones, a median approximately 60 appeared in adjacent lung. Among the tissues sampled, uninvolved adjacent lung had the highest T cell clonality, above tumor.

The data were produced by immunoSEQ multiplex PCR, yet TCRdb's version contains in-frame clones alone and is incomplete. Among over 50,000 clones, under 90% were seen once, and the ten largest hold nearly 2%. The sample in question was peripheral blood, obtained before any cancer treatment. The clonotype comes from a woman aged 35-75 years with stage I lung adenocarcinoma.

The CDR3 nucleotides read TGTGCCACTTCGGAGGGGCATCTAAGGGATGAGCAGTTCTTC. It yields the protein CATSEGHLRDEQFF. V and J are TRBV19 and TRBJ2-1; D might be TRBD2 (6 bases). Germline V gene sequence: CDR1 LNHDA, CDR2 SQIVND (reference sequence). V gave up 10 bases and J gave up 8 bases, with 21 bases separating them. There are 14 residues in the CDR3.